This note documents a single T cell receptor (beta chain) sequence. Its antigen is still unknown. Sequenced by immunoSEQ multiplex PCR; TCRdb stores in-frame clones only, minus some. The data show 120,000 or so clones, about 88% seen once. Mismatch repair deficiency was confirmed in all patients, by PCR or immunohistochemistry. The sample is drawn from a study of PD-1 blockade in mismatch repair-deficient tumors. Across the study: Enrolled about 2013-2016, patients had progressing, pretreated mismatch repair-deficient cancers of about twelve types. Overall study results and limits: Tumor-resident clones, often absent from pretreatment blood, expanded after pembrolizumab and then contracted.

The V gene's germline CDR1 is SGHAT and CDR2 FQNNGV. The CDR3 loop spans 15 amino acids. Trimming took 5 bases from V and 5 from J; bases not matched to a gene: 7. The receptor was isolated from an adult with mismatch repair-deficient cancer. Material: peripheral blood, obtained 44 weeks after starting pembrolizumab. The chain couples TRBV11-2 to TRBJ2-1, with TRBD2 identical over 9 bases. DNA of the CDR3: TGTGCCAGCAGCGAGCAGGGACTAGCCCACAATGAGCAGTTCTTC. It specifies CASSEQGLAHNEQFF.